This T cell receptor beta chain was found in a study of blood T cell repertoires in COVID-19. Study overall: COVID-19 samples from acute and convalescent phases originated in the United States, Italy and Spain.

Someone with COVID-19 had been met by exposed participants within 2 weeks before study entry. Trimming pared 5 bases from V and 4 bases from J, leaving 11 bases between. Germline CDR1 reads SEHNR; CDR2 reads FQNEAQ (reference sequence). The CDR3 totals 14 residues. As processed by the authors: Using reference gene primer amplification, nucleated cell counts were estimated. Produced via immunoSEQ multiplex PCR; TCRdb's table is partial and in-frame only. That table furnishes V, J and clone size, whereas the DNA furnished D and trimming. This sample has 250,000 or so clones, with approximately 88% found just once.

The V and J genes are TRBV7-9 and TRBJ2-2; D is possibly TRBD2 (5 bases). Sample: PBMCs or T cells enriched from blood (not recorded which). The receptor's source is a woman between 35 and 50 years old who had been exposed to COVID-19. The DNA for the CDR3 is TGTGCCAGCAGCACGTCGGCGGGCACCGGGGAGCTGTTTTTT. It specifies CASSTSAGTGELFF. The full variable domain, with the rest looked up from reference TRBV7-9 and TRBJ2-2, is DTGVSQNPRHKITKRGQNVTFRCDPISEHNRLYWYRQTLGQGPEFLTYFQNEAQLEKSRLLSDRFSAERPKGSFSTLEIQRTEQGDSAMYLCASSTSAGTGELFFGEGSRLTVL.